Listed here are 30 T cell receptor beta chains from one sample, sequenced in a study of cytomegalovirus exposure and HLA in healthy donors. Primers included in the PCR were 60 Vbeta and 13 Jbeta primers. The method was immunoSEQ multiplex PCR; TCRdb's version includes in-frame clones alone and lacks a portion of them. The repertoire consists of around 170,000 clones, with about 80% occurring once and the leading ten covering 2% to 3%. The sample consisted of PBMCs. The receptors stem from a woman aged 45-65 years in good health and CMV-seropositive.

The chain employs TRBV19 and TRBJ1-5; 9 bases align to TRBD1. V shed 4 bases, J shed 2 bases, and the junction held 6 bases outside the gene matches. There are 16 residues in the CDR3. Per the germline V gene, CDR1 is LNHDA and CDR2 is SQIVND (reference sequence). The DNA for the CDR3 is TGTGCCAGTAGTACCCAGACAGGGGGTGGCAATCAGCCCCAGCATTTT. Translated: CASSTQTGGGNQPQHF.

The chain has TRBV29-1 and TRBJ2-1; TRBD2 might be the D (5 bases). Germline V gives CDR1 SQVTM, CDR2 ANQGSEA. This CDR3 has 12 residues. The ends were cut back, 0 bases at V and 10 bases at J, with 10 bases in the middle. Here the CDR3 reads CSVEDSGWEQFF. CDR3 DNA sequence: TGCAGCGTTGAAGATTCGGGGTGGGAGCAGTTCTTC.

The chain is built from TRBV7-9 and TRBJ2-1; D gene ambiguous. The germline CDR1 and CDR2 sequences are SEHNR and FQNEAQ (reference sequence). The CDR3 is made up of 15 amino acids. Trimming took off 2 bases at V and 2 bases at J, with 10 bases between the two ends. CDR3 amino acids: CASSLWQATYNEQFF. CDR3 nucleotide sequence: TGTGCCAGCAGCTTATGGCAGGCTACCTACAATGAGCAGTTCTTC.

The chain has TRBV6-5 and TRBJ2-5, with D possibly being TRBD1 (6 bases). V was pared by 7 bases and J by 5 bases, with 20 bases between. The CDR3 contains 15 residues. The germline V gene has CDR1 MNHEY and CDR2 SVGAGI. The CDR3 spells CASTSRDQGWETQYF. The DNA of the CDR3 is TGTGCCAGCACATCGAGGGACCAGGGGTGGGAGACCCAGTACTTC.

CDR3 nucleotides: TGTGCCAGCAGCCGGGAGCCGGGGAGAGAGACCCAGTACTTC. Translated: CASSREPGRETQYF. The J gene is TRBJ2-5, the V gene TRBV9, with a tentative D call TRBD2 (6 bases). Trimming left V 4 bases short and J 4 bases short, with 14 bases between. From germline, CDR1 is SGDLS and CDR2 YYNGEE. The CDR3 has 14 residues.

The V call is TRBV28, the J call TRBJ1-5; 9 bases fit TRBD1. The germline V gene has CDR1 MDHEN and CDR2 SYDVKM. The trim removed 3 bases at V and 6 bases at J, leaving 6 bases unmatched. The CDR3 runs to 15 residues. The CDR3 nucleotides are TGTGCCAGCAGTTTTGGGGGACAGGGAATTCAGCCCCAGCATTTT. Translation: CASSFGGQGIQPQHF.

The chain carries TRBV6-1 and TRBJ1-2; D is uncertain. The CDR3 is 16 residues long. Trimming left V 5 bases short and J 0 bases short, with 16 bases between. Germline lookup yields CDR1 MNHNS and CDR2 SASEGT. In DNA form, the CDR3 reads TGTGCCAGCAGTCAAGGATCCAGGACTCCTAACTATGGCTACACCTTC. This gives the protein CASSQGSRTPNYGYTF.

This clone was counted once. One end of the junction varies from germline; a read error may be responsible. Written as DNA, the CDR3 is TGCGCCAGCAGCCAAGACAGACGGACTAACTATGGCTACACCTTC. As protein: CASSQDRRTNYGYTF. The rearrangement uses TRBV5-4 and TRBJ1-2; D may be TRBD1 (5 bases). The germline V gene has CDR1 SGHNT and CDR2 YYREEE (reference sequence). CDR3 size: 15 residues. Filled out from reference TRBV5-4 and TRBJ1-2, the complete variable domain reads ETGVTQSPTHLIKTRGQQVTLRCSSQSGHNTVSWYQQALGQGPQFIFQYYREEENGRGNFPPRFSGLQFPNYSSELNVNALELDDSALYLCASSQDRRTNYGYTFGSGTRLTVV.

V gene TRBV4-2 combines with J gene TRBJ2-1; TRBD2 matches 7 bases. The CDR3 length is 17 residues. J was trimmed by 0 bases and V by 0 bases; bases with no gene match: 5. Per germline, CDR1 LGHNA and CDR2 YNFKEQ. The CDR3 spells CASSQDPAGSSYNEQFF. The CDR3 DNA reads TGTGCCAGCAGCCAAGACCCAGCGGGGAGCTCCTACAATGAGCAGTTCTTC.

V usage is TRBV4-3 and J usage is TRBJ1-3; 8 positions match TRBD1. The ends lost 2 bases at V and 4 bases at J; junction bases unmatched: 4. CDR3 size: 15 residues. Germline loops: CDR1 LGHNA, CDR2 YSLEER. The CDR3 DNA sequence: TGCGCCAGCAGCCAAACTACAGGGGGAGGAAACACCATATATTTT. Amino acid sequence: CASSQTTGGGNTIYF.

On this clone: Distinct nucleotide sequences in the sample also encode this CDR3. J is TRBJ1-5 and V is TRBV11-2; the D is unclear. The CDR3 totals 13 residues. Looked up from germline, CDR1 is SGHAT and CDR2 is FQNNGV. V lost 0 bases and J lost 5, with 5 bases in between. CDR3 amino acids: CASSLDRDQPQHF. In DNA, the CDR3 is TGTGCCAGCAGCTTAGATCGAGATCAGCCCCAGCATTTT.

V and J are TRBV19 and TRBJ2-7, with 8 bases aligning to TRBD1. Trimming removed 5 bases from V and 1 base from J; junction bases left unmatched: 7. The germline V gene has CDR1 LNHDA and CDR2 SQIVND (reference sequence). This CDR3 spans 15 amino acids. This CDR3 is CASSPRTGSSYEQYF. DNA of the CDR3: TGTGCCAGTAGTCCCCGGACAGGGTCATCCTACGAGCAGTACTTC.

This chain connects TRBV6-1 to TRBJ2-2, with 11 bases lining up with TRBD2. Germline assignment: CDR1 MNHNS and CDR2 SASEGT. Trimming removed 10 bases from V and 7 bases from J; junction bases left unmatched: 8. The CDR3 runs to 14 residues. The CDR3 coding sequence is TGTGCCATCCAGGGACTAGCGGTCCGCGGGGAGCTGTTTTTT. Translation gives CAIQGLAVRGELFF.

The rearrangement joins TRBV2 to TRBJ2-5; 10 nucleotides align to TRBD2. Germline CDR1 is SNHLY and CDR2 is FYNNEI. This CDR3 spans 15 amino acids. V was clipped by 7 bases and J by 2 bases; unmatched bases: 7. The chain's CDR3 is CASTSLAGVQETQYF. CDR3 DNA: TGTGCCAGCACCTCTCTAGCGGGGGTTCAAGAGACCCAGTACTTC.

V gene TRBV6-5 combines with J gene TRBJ1-6, with D tentatively TRBD1 (5 bases). CDR3 length equals 13 residues. Per the germline V gene, CDR1 is MNHEY and CDR2 is SVGAGI. V lost 5 bases and J 11 bases, leaving 13 bases between the germline ends. The DNA of the CDR3 is TGTGCCAGCAGTACCTACAGGTCCCCACCCCTCCACTTT. It is translated as CASSTYRSPPLHF.

V is TRBV19 and J is TRBJ2-5, with D perhaps matching TRBD1 (6 bases). Germline CDR1 and CDR2: LNHDA and SQIVND (reference sequence). The CDR3 has 19 amino acids. V lost 0 bases and J 5 bases, leaving 25 bases between the germline ends. CDR3 bases: TGTGCCAGTAGTATAGATCTAAGGCAGGGGAGTTCGCCAGAGGAGACCCAGTACTTC. Translated: CASSIDLRQGSSPEETQYF.

This sequence joins TRBV7-2 and TRBJ2-5; TRBD2 is a possible D gene (6 bases). The CDR3 has 14 residues. V shed 5 bases and J shed 5 bases, with 15 bases lying between them. The V gene's germline CDR1 is SGHTA and CDR2 FQGNSA. The CDR3 protein is CASSRRGSWETQYF. In nucleotides, the CDR3 is TGTGCCAGCAGCCGACGGGGGTCTTGGGAGACCCAGTACTTC.

The rearrangement joins TRBV6-5 to TRBJ1-5; 8 bases are a match to TRBD1. With 8 bases clipped from V and 5 bases from J, the junction kept 5 bases outside the gene matches. Germline V CDR1 and CDR2: MNHEY, SVGAGI. This CDR3 comprises 13 residues. The CDR3 here is CASQGQGYQPQHF. As DNA, the CDR3 is TGTGCCAGCCAAGGACAGGGATATCAGCCCCAGCATTTT.

This clone appeared a single time. The rearrangement links TRBV7-9 to TRBJ1-1; TRBD1 might be the D (5 bases). Germline V CDR1 and CDR2: SEHNR, FQNEAQ (reference sequence). The CDR3 consists of 14 residues. Trimming removed 5 bases at V and 5 bases at J, with 15 bases between. CDR3 sequence reads: CASSLPLEGTEAFF. In DNA form, the CDR3 reads TGTGCCAGCAGCCTTCCGTTGGAGGGGACTGAAGCTTTCTTT.

The chain joins TRBV6-6 to TRBJ2-2, with a weak D call TRBD2 (5 bases). V was pared by 5 bases and J by 6 bases, with 19 bases between. Germline-derived CDR1 and CDR2 are MNHNY and SVGAGI (reference sequence). The CDR3 consists of 16 residues. CDR3 sequence: CASSQTGSLGAGELFF. The CDR3 DNA reads as TGTGCCAGCAGTCAGACGGGGTCCCTCGGGGCCGGGGAGCTGTTTTTT.

This sequence joins TRBV7-3 and TRBJ1-2; weak D call: TRBD1 (6 bases). Germline V gene data show CDR1 as SGHTA and CDR2 as FQGTGA. The CDR3 extends over 12 amino acids. Trimming shortened V by 7 bases and J by 7 bases, and 13 bases separated the two germline ends. The CDR3 loop reads CASKGEGTGYTF. In DNA, the CDR3 is TGTGCCAGCAAGGGGGAGGGGACTGGCTACACCTTC.

V is TRBV7-3 and J is TRBJ2-5, with 11 bases aligning to TRBD2. Trimming removed 5 bases from V and 4 bases from J; junction bases left unmatched: 6. Germline V gene lookup returns CDR1 SGHTA and CDR2 FQGTGA. This CDR3 has 15 amino acids. This CDR3 is CASSPLAGGRETQYF. In DNA form, the CDR3 reads TGTGCCAGCAGCCCCTTAGCGGGGGGGCGAGAGACCCAGTACTTC.

The chain carries TRBV7-3 and TRBJ2-5, with 7 bases lining up with TRBD2. Germline values: CDR1 SGHTA, CDR2 FQGTGA. The length of the CDR3 is 16 residues. The ends lost 5 bases at V and 3 bases at J; junction bases unmatched: 12. The CDR3 here is CASSLNAGTNKETQYF. In nucleotides, the CDR3 is TGTGCCAGCAGCCTCAATGCCGGGACTAATAAAGAGACCCAGTACTTC.

The chain joins TRBV9 to TRBJ2-2; D remains ambiguous. The CDR3 spans 16 residues. Trimming left V 0 bases short and J 0 bases short, with 9 bases between. Per the germline V gene, CDR1 is SGDLS and CDR2 is YYNGEE. The CDR3 DNA reads TGTGCCAGCAGCGTAGAATCCAGCGCGAACACCGGGGAGCTGTTTTTT. Its translation: CASSVESSANTGELFF.

The V call is TRBV14, the J call TRBJ1-2; D not resolved. Trimming left V 4 bases short and J 4 bases short, with 10 bases between. Germline V gene data show CDR1 as SGHDN and CDR2 as FVKESK. The CDR3 is 13 residues long. CDR3 in amino acids: CASSPGGSYGYTF. The DNA for the CDR3 is TGTGCCAGCAGCCCAGGCGGGAGCTATGGCTACACCTTC. Based on the CDR3 plus reference TRBV14 and TRBJ1-2, the full variable domain is EAGVTQFPSHSVIEKGQTVTLRCDPISGHDNLYWYRRVMGKEIKFLLHFVKESKQDESGMPNNRFLAERTGGTYSTLKVQPAELEDSGVYFCASSPGGSYGYTFGSGTRLTVV.

This clone showed up just a few times. The chain couples TRBV4-2 to TRBJ2-7; D call uncertain. The V gene lost 1 base and the J gene lost 0 bases, with 13 bases spanning the gap. Germline V gene lookup returns CDR1 LGHNA and CDR2 YNFKEQ. The CDR3 extends over 16 amino acids. CDR3 sequence reads: CASSQVSGSTSYEQYF. CDR3 bases: TGTGCCAGCAGCCAAGTATCAGGATCTACCTCCTACGAGCAGTACTTC.

The chain has TRBV6-6 and TRBJ2-7, with TRBD2 matching 9 bases. J was trimmed by 2 bases and V by 8 bases; bases with no gene match: 10. Germline V gives CDR1 MNHNY, CDR2 SVGAGI (reference sequence). The CDR3 extends over 15 amino acids. The CDR3 nucleotides are TGTGCCAGCTTAGAAAGCGGGGGGAATACCTACGAGCAGTACTTC. It specifies CASLESGGNTYEQYF.

This clone turned up a few times. V is TRBV6-1 and J is TRBJ1-4; D may be TRBD1 (6 bases). Germline loops: CDR1 MNHNS, CDR2 SASEGT. Deletions cut 6 bases from V and 5 bases from J, with 13 bases between. The CDR3 runs 14 residues. The CDR3 nucleotides are TGTGCCAGCAGGTGGACAGCGTGGAATGAAAAACTGTTTTTT. The encoded protein is CASRWTAWNEKLFF.

The count of this clone is one. The chain carries TRBV19 and TRBJ1-6; TRBD1 matches at 7 bases. Germline trimming cut 4 bases from V and 6 bases from J; bases unmatched to any gene: 3. Germline assignment: CDR1 LNHDA and CDR2 SQIVND (reference sequence). The CDR3 runs to 14 residues. The CDR3 DNA is TGTGCCAGTAGTACCGGGACAGCTAATTCACCCCTCCACTTT. Protein: CASSTGTANSPLHF.

V usage is TRBV7-2 and J usage is TRBJ2-2; 11 bases line up with TRBD2. The CDR3 is 14 amino acids. The germline V gene has CDR1 SGHTA and CDR2 FQGNSA. Unmatched junction bases numbered 2, after V lost 3 bases and J lost 8 bases. The CDR3 sequence: CASSLGLAVGELFF. CDR3 nucleotides: TGTGCCAGCAGCTTGGGACTAGCGGTGGGGGAGCTGTTTTTT.